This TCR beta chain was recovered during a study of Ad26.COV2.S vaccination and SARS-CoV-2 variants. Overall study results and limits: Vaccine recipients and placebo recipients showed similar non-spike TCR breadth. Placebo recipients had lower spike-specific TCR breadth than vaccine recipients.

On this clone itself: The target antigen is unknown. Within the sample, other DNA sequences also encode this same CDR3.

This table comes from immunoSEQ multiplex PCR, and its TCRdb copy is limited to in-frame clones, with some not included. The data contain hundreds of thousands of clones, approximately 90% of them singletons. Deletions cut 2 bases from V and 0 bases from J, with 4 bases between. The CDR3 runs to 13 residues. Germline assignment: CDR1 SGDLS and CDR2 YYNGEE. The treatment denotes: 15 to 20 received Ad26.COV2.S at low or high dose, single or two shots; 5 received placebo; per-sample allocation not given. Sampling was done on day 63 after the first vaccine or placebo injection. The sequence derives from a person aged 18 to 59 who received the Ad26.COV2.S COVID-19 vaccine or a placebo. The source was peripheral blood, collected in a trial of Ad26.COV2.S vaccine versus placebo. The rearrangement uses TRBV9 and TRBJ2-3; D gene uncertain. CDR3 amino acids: CASSVGSTDTQYF. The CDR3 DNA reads TGTGCCAGCAGCGTCGGTAGCACAGATACGCAGTATTTT. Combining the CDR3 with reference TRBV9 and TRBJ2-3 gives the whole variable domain DSGVTQTPKHLITATGQRVTLRCSPRSGDLSVYWYQQSLDQGLQFLIQYYNGEERAKGNILERFSAQQFPDLHSELNLSSLELGDSALYFCASSVGSTDTQYFGPGTRLTVL.